Presented here are 24 T cell receptor beta chains from one specimen sequenced in a study of human T cells and chemical hapten exposure. Time point described: pre-sensitization, week 0. Treatment given: therapeutic diphenylcyclopropenone sensitization with weekly scalp DPC. One entry per CDR3 protein results from TCRdb running MiXCR on the RACE reads. Of fewer than 70,000 distinct CDR3 sequences in the sample, around 7% were seen once. The sequenced sample was whole blood, obtained in connection with sensitization to the hapten diphenylcyclopropenone (DPC). The receptors originated from a woman in her 30s with alopecia areata. Some clones in this sample may be carry-over from other donors' samples.

In this sample, this clonotype turned up many times. The rearrangement links TRBV30 to TRBJ2-7; 7 nucleotides line up with TRBD2. V lost 2 bases to trimming and J lost 0 bases; unmatched junction nucleotides: 13. Germline lookup yields CDR1 GTSNPN and CDR2 SVGIG (reference sequence). CDR3 length: 17 amino acids. This CDR3 reads CAWSRPAGVPSSYEQYF. In DNA, the CDR3 is TGTGCCTGGAGTCGACCTGCGGGGGTTCCGAGCTCCTACGAGCAGTACTTC.

This clonotype was counted at least ten times. This chain links TRBV20-1 with TRBJ1-1; maybe TRBD1 (6 bases). Germline CDR1 reads DFQATT; CDR2 reads SNEGSKA (reference sequence). This CDR3 is 15 amino acids long. The ends were cut back, 0 bases at V and 3 bases at J, with 14 bases in the middle. In DNA, the CDR3 is TGCAGTGCTAGAGACGAGGGGGGCCGGGACACTGAAGCTTTCTTT. Protein: CSARDEGGRDTEAFF.

This clonotype was detected many times. The chain links TRBV18 to TRBJ1-1, with unresolved D. Germline CDR1 KGHSH, CDR2 LQKENI. This CDR3 is built from 15 residues. V shed 4 bases and J shed 0 bases, with 12 bases lying between them. The CDR3 DNA reads as TGTGCCAGCTCACGGGGTCTGTTGATGAACACTGAAGCTTTCTTT. Translating it yields CASSRGLLMNTEAFF.

The chain couples TRBV29-1 to TRBJ2-3; the D gene is possibly TRBD1 (6 bases). Trimming stripped 5 bases from V and 5 bases from J, with 23 bases between. Germline V gene lookup returns CDR1 SQVTM and CDR2 ANQGSEA. There are 16 residues in the CDR3. CDR3 in DNA: TGCAGCGTTCGCAATCACCCCCAGGGGCAGGGAGATACGCAGTATTTT. Protein sequence: CSVRNHPQGQGDTQYF.

As regards this clonotype: The junction does not match germline at one end; this may be a read error. The chain combines TRBV9 with TRBJ1-2; possible D gene TRBD1, 5 bases. The CDR3 length is 13 residues. CDR1 is SGDLS and CDR2 is YYNGEE in the germline V gene. This CDR3 reads CASSTPEHQGDNF. In DNA, the CDR3 is TGTGCCAGCAGCACACCAGAACATCAGGGCGACAACTTC.

This clonotype was seen many times. The V call is TRBV28, the J call TRBJ2-7; TRBD1 might be the D (5 bases). The germline V gene encodes CDR1 MDHEN and CDR2 SYDVKM. V was clipped by 1 base and J by 6 bases, with 19 bases between them. The CDR3 covers 16 residues. CDR3 coding DNA: TGTGCCAGCAGTTTATATACCCCAGGGATGAACTTCGAGCAGTACTTC. Translated: CASSLYTPGMNFEQYF.

This clonotype was seen at least ten times. The chain combines TRBV2 with TRBJ2-1; TRBD2 aligns across 8 bases. Germline CDR1 reads SNHLY; CDR2 reads FYNNEI. This CDR3 spans 14 amino acids. The V gene end was trimmed by 5 bases and the J gene end by 15 bases; junction bases not matched to a gene: 15. This CDR3 reads CASSLLAVQSGLFF. The CDR3 DNA reads as TGTGCCAGCAGTCTACTAGCGGTCCAATCGGGCTTGTTCTTC.

There are many counts of this clonotype. The chain carries TRBV12-3 or TRBV12-4 and TRBJ1-5; no clear D. V was pared by 6 bases and J by 2 bases, with 8 bases between. The CDR3 has 13 residues. CDR3 nucleotides: TGTGCCAGCAGCTTGCAGGGCAATCAGCCCCAGCATTTT. This gives the protein CASSLQGNQPQHF.

In its sample, this clonotype was seen many times. The V gene is TRBV29-1, the J gene TRBJ1-2; weak D call: TRBD1 (5 bases). V lost 1 base and J lost 6, with 12 bases in between. The CDR3 runs to 13 residues. CDR1 SQVTM and CDR2 ANQGSEA come from the germline V gene. DNA for the CDR3: TGCAGCGTTGAAGCCCGTTGGGGGGATGGCTACACCTTC. It yields the protein CSVEARWGDGYTF. Supplemented by reference TRBV29-1 and TRBJ1-2, the full variable domain reads SAVISQKPSRDICQRGTSLTIQCQVDSQVTMMFWYRQQPGQSLTLIATANQGSEATYESGFVIDKFPISRPNLTFSTLTVSNMSPEDSSIYLCSVEARWGDGYTFGSGTRLTVV.

This rearrangement joins TRBV15 to TRBJ1-1; unclear D gene. Germline-derived CDR1 and CDR2 are LNHNV and YYDKDF (reference sequence). V was pared by 0 bases and J by 4 bases, with 6 bases between. The CDR3 is made up of 13 amino acids. The CDR3 DNA follows: TGTGCCACCAGCAGAGATGCGGGCACTGAAGCTTTCTTT. Amino acids: CATSRDAGTEAFF.

This clonotype was recorded many times. The V and J genes are TRBV6-6 and TRBJ1-4, with D possibly TRBD1 on 6 matching bases. V lost 0 bases to trimming and J lost 4 bases, with 18 bases between them. This CDR3 spans 18 amino acids. CDR1 and CDR2 from the germline V gene are MNHNY and SVGAGI (reference sequence). The CDR3 protein is CASSYSIGQPIDNEKLFF. The CDR3 DNA sequence: TGTGCCAGCAGTTACTCCATTGGACAGCCAATAGATAATGAAAAACTGTTTTTT.

This chain uses TRBV2 with TRBJ2-2; 8 bases match TRBD2. The CDR3 runs 16 residues. The germline CDR1 and CDR2 sequences are SNHLY and FYNNEI. Trimming removed 2 bases from V and 5 bases from J; junction bases left unmatched: 7. The CDR3 sequence is CASSESSGGLTGELFF. The DNA for the CDR3 is TGTGCCAGCAGTGAATCAAGCGGGGGATTGACCGGGGAGCTGTTTTTT.

The genes are TRBV3-1 and TRBJ1-2; D is possibly TRBD1 (5 bases). The CDR3 sequence is 15 residues long. Germline loops: CDR1 LGHDT, CDR2 YNNKEL (reference sequence). The germline V and J ends were trimmed by 3 bases and 1 base, with 12 bases remaining between them. CDR3 nucleotide sequence: TGTGCCAGCAGCCAGGGGACGGTACATAACTATGGCTACACCTTC. Protein sequence: CASSQGTVHNYGYTF. The complete variable domain, with remaining parts taken from reference TRBV3-1 and TRBJ1-2, reads DTAVSQTPKYLVTQMGNDKSIKCEQNLGHDTMYWYKQDSKKFLKIMFSYNNKELIINETVPNRFSPKSPDKAHLNLHINSLELGDSAVYFCASSQGTVHNYGYTFGSGTRLTVV.

There are many counts of this clonotype. CDR3 amino acids: CASSSTTFGNQPQHF. CDR3 sequence (DNA): TGTGCCAGCAGTTCGACGACATTTGGCAATCAGCCCCAGCATTTT. The chain joins TRBV12-3 or TRBV12-4 to TRBJ1-5; the D is unclear. Trimming stripped 4 bases from V and 2 bases from J, with 12 bases between. The CDR3 consists of 15 residues.

This clonotype was seen many times. The rearrangement joins TRBV6-1 to TRBJ1-5, with D possibly TRBD1 on 6 matching bases. This CDR3 has 15 residues. Germline V CDR1 and CDR2: MNHNS, SASEGT. The V gene lost 7 bases and the J gene lost 4 bases, with 17 bases spanning the gap. The DNA for the CDR3 is TGTGCCAGCACTCTCACAGGGTTTGGGAATCAGCCCCAGCATTTT. This codes for CASTLTGFGNQPQHF.

This clonotype was seen more than once but under ten times. This chain links TRBV5-1 with TRBJ1-2; D is ambiguous. The CDR3 is made up of 13 amino acids. The V gene's germline CDR1 is SGHRS and CDR2 YFSETQ. The V end lost 1 base, the J end lost 6 bases, and 10 bases lay between the germline ends. In nucleotides, the CDR3 is TGCGCCAGCAGCTTGTATCGGATCGATGGCTACACCTTC. Amino acids: CASSLYRIDGYTF.

This clonotype came up many times. The CDR3 protein is CASSRTRTGGIRAGSQETQYF. CDR3 bases: TGTGCCAGCAGCCGAACCAGGACAGGGGGCATTCGTGCGGGATCGCAAGAGACCCAGTACTTC. The chain has TRBV7-2 and TRBJ2-5; 11 bases fit TRBD1. Germline CDR1 is SGHTA and CDR2 is FQGNSA. V dropped 5 bases and J dropped 2; count of bases not matched to a gene: 22. This CDR3 spans 21 amino acids.

The table lists this clonotype with many counts. The chain carries TRBV3-1 and TRBJ2-3, with D unclear. Germline CDR1 is LGHDT and CDR2 is YNNKEL (reference sequence). Trimming shortened V by 1 base and J by 8 bases, and 7 bases separated the two germline ends. The CDR3 spans 12 residues. CDR3 DNA: TGTGCCAGCAGCCAAGCTGCGACTACGCAGTATTTT. It encodes CASSQAATTQYF.

This clonotype was seen repeatedly, ten times or more. The chain joins TRBV2 to TRBJ2-1; 8 bases match TRBD2. CDR1 is SNHLY, CDR2 FYNNEI, per germline. V shed 4 bases, J shed 0 bases, and the junction held 2 bases outside the gene matches. The CDR3 length is 15 residues. The CDR3 nucleotides read TGTGCCAGCAGTGGCGGGACTAGCTCCTACAATGAGCAGTTCTTC. It encodes CASSGGTSSYNEQFF.

This clonotype came up many times. The chain recombines TRBV6-6 with TRBJ2-1, with 7 nucleotides matching TRBD1. Per germline, CDR1 MNHNY and CDR2 SVGAGI (reference sequence). The length of the CDR3 is 14 residues. With V trimmed by 6 bases and J by 7 bases, 9 bases remained unmatched. CDR3 bases: TGTGCCAGCAGCCAGGACTCACAGGGGAATGAGCAGTTCTTC. Protein: CASSQDSQGNEQFF.

This clonotype was recorded many times. The chain combines TRBV9 with TRBJ2-7, with 10 bases that match TRBD1. CDR3 length: 15 residues. Germline V gene data show CDR1 as SGDLS and CDR2 as YYNGEE. Trimming cost V 3 bases and J 4 bases; bases outside gene matches: 7. CDR3 loop: CASSAGTGVAYEQYF. The CDR3 DNA follows: TGTGCCAGCAGCGCGGGGACAGGGGTTGCTTACGAGCAGTACTTC.

This clonotype was observed many times. The V call is TRBV5-1, the J call TRBJ2-5, with TRBD2 matching over 7 bases. There are 15 residues in the CDR3. J gave up 2 bases and V 0 bases, and 4 bases lay outside the gene matches. The germline V gene encodes CDR1 SGHRS and CDR2 YFSETQ. The CDR3 protein is CASSLDGGWQETQYF. The CDR3 DNA is TGCGCCAGCAGCTTGGACGGGGGGTGGCAAGAGACCCAGTACTTC.

This clonotype came up a few times. This sequence joins TRBV20-1 and TRBJ1-1; TRBD1 might be the D (6 bases). Germline lookup yields CDR1 DFQATT and CDR2 SNEGSKA (reference sequence). Trimming cost V 3 bases and J 7 bases, with 15 bases left between them. The CDR3 runs to 13 residues. CDR3 in DNA: TGCAGTGCTAGCGCCGGGACAAAAAATGAAGCTTTCTTT. This codes for CSASAGTKNEAFF.

This clonotype was found many times. The chain carries TRBV7-9 and TRBJ2-7, with no clear D. CDR1 SEHNR and CDR2 FQNEAQ come from the germline V gene (reference sequence). The CDR3 has 14 residues. V was pared by 1 base and J by 1 base, with 8 bases between. The CDR3 is CASSLGLRSYEQYF. The CDR3 nucleotides are TGTGCCAGCAGCTTAGGTCTGAGATCCTACGAGCAGTACTTC.